This is a list of T cell receptor beta chains from one sample in a study of cytomegalovirus exposure and HLA in healthy donors. Here immunoSEQ multiplex PCR was the method, and the copy in TCRdb shows in-frame clones only, minus some. Of over 95,000 clones listed, 77% were seen once; the top ten hold 9.5% to 12%. Material for sequencing was PBMCs. The receptors derive from a man aged 40-49 years in good health and CMV-seropositive. The CDR3 runs from the conserved cysteine through the conserved F or W. A D gene is named only where the DNA matches it firmly. Expanded clones are given a class, and other clones once, few, many or no size at all.

>TRBD1|.|TRBJ2-3|TRBV2
TGTGCCAGCAGTCATACAGGGGAAGTGGCGATTTACACAGATACGCAGTATTTT
CASSHTGEVAIYTDTQYF
>.|few|TRBJ2-6|TRBV5-4
TGTGCCAGCAGCTTGGCAACTGGGGCCAACGGCCTGACTTTC
CASSLATGANGLTF
>TRBD1|.|TRBJ1-1|TRBV7-6
TGTGCCAGCAGCCCGGGACAGAGAACTGAAGCTTTCTTT
CASSPGQRTEAFF
>.|.|TRBJ1-2|TRBV7-2
TGTGCCAGCAGCATCTCAGGGACTTGGCAATATGGCTACACCTTC
CASSISGTWQYGYTF
>TRBD1|.|TRBJ2-2|TRBV5-4
TGTGCCAGCAGTTACAGGGGCACCGGGGAGCTGTTTTTT
CASSYRGTGELFF
>.|.|TRBJ2-3|TRBV27
TGTGCCAGCAGTCAGGGACTCTCCACAGATACGCAGTATTTT
CASSQGLSTDTQYF
>TRBD1|.|TRBJ1-1|TRBV18
TGTGCCAGCTCACCGGGACAGGGGGAGCCTTTCTTT
CASSPGQGEPFF
>TRBD1|few|TRBJ2-7|TRBV11-1
TGTGCCAGCAGCTTAGAGAGGGGGACAGGCGTCGGGCGGCAGTACTTC
CASSLERGTGVGRQYF
>.|.|TRBJ1-5|TRBV18
TGTGCCAGCTCACGGGCCACGGGAAATCAGCCCCAGCATTTT
CASSRATGNQPQHF
>TRBD1|.|TRBJ1-2|TRBV6-5
TGTGCCAGCAGTGTCGGGACAGGGAACTATGGCTACACCTTC
CASSVGTGNYGYTF
>TRBD2|.|TRBJ2-3|TRBV7-9
TGTGCCAGCAGCTTATCGAGCGGGGGGGAAGATACGCAGTATTTT
CASSLSSGGEDTQYF
>.|few|TRBJ2-1|TRBV6-6
TGTGCCAGCCTCGGAGGATCCTACAATGAGCAGTTCTTC
CASLGGSYNEQFF
>TRBD1|few|TRBJ1-2|TRBV4-3
TGCGCCAGCAGCCAAGACAGGGGGAACTATGGCTACACCTTC
CASSQDRGNYGYTF
>.|.|TRBJ1-6|TRBV30
TGTGCCTGGAGTGTGCGGCAGGGAAACTCCTATAATTCACCCCTCCACTTT
CAWSVRQGNSYNSPLHF
>.|.|TRBJ1-6|TRBV7-9
TGTGCCAGCAGCCGGACCCAGGGAATTAAACCCCTCCACTTT
CASSRTQGIKPLHF
>TRBD1|.|TRBJ2-1|TRBV7-3
TGTGCCAGCAGCCCCCCGACAGGGTATGAGCAGTTCTTC
CASSPPTGYEQFF
>.|.|TRBJ1-5|TRBV27
TGTGCCAGCAGTTTAAGGGGAGGGAGCAATCAGCCCCAGCATTTT
CASSLRGGSNQPQHF
>TRBD1|few|TRBJ1-1|TRBV5-8
TGTGCCAGCAACCAACAGGGGACCAGCCACACTGAAGCTTTCTTT
CASNQQGTSHTEAFF
>TRBD1|.|TRBJ2-1|TRBV30
TGTGCCTGGAGCCCTCGCTGGACAGGGGATGGTGAGCAGTTCTTC
CAWSPRWTGDGEQFF
>.|.|TRBJ1-6|TRBV19
TGTGCCAGTAGGGATGACCGGGGTAATTCACCCCTCCACTTT
CASRDDRGNSPLHF
>.|.|TRBJ1-6|TRBV5-5
TGTGCCAGCAGCTTGGGGACAGTTGGTTCACCCCTCCACTTT
CASSLGTVGSPLHF
>TRBD1|few|TRBJ2-7|TRBV5-5
TGTGCCAGCAGCCCCAGCCACAGGGGCAGCCACGAGCAGTACTTC
CASSPSHRGSHEQYF
>.|once|TRBJ1-4|TRBV7-2
TGTGCCAGCAGCTTAGATGTAACAGGTGGACTGTTTTTT
CASSLDVTGGLFF
>.|.|TRBJ2-5|TRBV10-3
TGTGCCATTGGACAACCCCAAGAGACCCAGTACTTC
CAIGQPQETQYF
>TRBD1|few|TRBJ1-1|TRBV2
TGTGCCAGCAGTGATAGGACAGGGATAGTTTTCTTT
CASSDRTGIVFF
>.|few|TRBJ2-7|TRBV7-2
TGTGCCAGCAGCTTAGTAATACGGCAGGACACTCCCTACGAGCAGTACTTC
CASSLVIRQDTPYEQYF
>.|.|TRBJ1-1|TRBV4-1
TGCGCCAGCAGCCAGCGGGGACTCGGGGTGTCTGACACTGAAGCTTTCTTT
CASSQRGLGVSDTEAFF
>.|.|TRBJ1-2|TRBV21-1
TGTGCCAGCACCCAAGAGACAGGGACTAACTATGGCTACACCTTC
CASTQETGTNYGYTF
>.|.|TRBJ2-3|TRBV4-1
TGCGCCAGCAGCCAGCAGCAGGGCGATATGGATACGCAGTATTTT
CASSQQQGDMDTQYF
>.|.|TRBJ2-5|TRBV27
TGTGCCAGCAGTTTGAGGGAAAAGGAGACCCAGTACTTC
CASSLREKETQYF
>.|.|TRBJ1-5|TRBV30
TGTGCCTGGAGCGCCCCAGGGGCTGGTCAGCCCCAGCATTTT
CAWSAPGAGQPQHF
>TRBD2|.|TRBJ2-3|TRBV4-3
TGCGCCAGCAGCCCACCCCCAGCGGGGGGCTTCACAGATACGCAGTATTTT
CASSPPPAGGFTDTQYF
>TRBD1|.|TRBJ2-7|TRBV11-3
TGTGCCAGCAGCCCTGGGAGACAGGGTTCGTACGAGCAGTACTTC
CASSPGRQGSYEQYF
>TRBD1|.|TRBJ2-3|TRBV5-1
TGCGCCAGCAGCTTCCAGGGGGCGAGCACAGATACGCAGTATTTT
CASSFQGASTDTQYF
>.|.|TRBJ1-5|TRBV10-3
TGTGTGGGGTGGTGTGGTGCCAGGGTCGGCAATCAGCCCCAGCATTTT
CVGWCGARVGNQPQHF
>TRBD2|once|TRBJ2-7|TRBV7-3
TGTGCCAGCAGCTTAACGGGGGGGTCGGGCGAGCAGTACTTC
CASSLTGGSGEQYF
>TRBD2|.|TRBJ2-1|TRBV19
TGTGCCAGTAGTAGCCCTAGCGGGGGGAATGAGCAGTTCTTC
CASSSPSGGNEQFF
>.|.|TRBJ1-6|TRBV27
TGTGCCAGCAGTTATGGGGGCGATAATTCACCCCTCCACTTT
CASSYGGDNSPLHF
>TRBD1|.|TRBJ2-3|TRBV5-1
TGCGCCAGCAGGCAAGGGGGCTCCCAGGATACGCAGTATTTT
CASRQGGSQDTQYF
>TRBD2|.|TRBJ2-3|TRBV28
TGTGCCAGCACAAGAGGGGGAATAACTAGCGGGGCTCAAGGGACGCAGTATTTT
CASTRGGITSGAQGTQYF
>.|.|TRBJ2-7|TRBV27
TGTGCCAGCAGTTTATCTGGCGGCTACGAGCAGTACTTC
CASSLSGGYEQYF
>TRBD1|.|TRBJ2-4|TRBV29-1
TGCAGCGTTGAAGACCTTAGGACAGGGGGCGCCGGGGTCATTCAGTACTTC
CSVEDLRTGGAGVIQYF
>TRBD1|once|TRBJ2-2|TRBV18
TGTGCCAGCTCACCACAGGGGGCATATAACACCGGGGAGCTGTTTTTT
CASSPQGAYNTGELFF
>.|.|TRBJ2-7|TRBV6-1
TGTGCCAGCAGTGATATTTATAGGACAGCCTTCTACGAGCAGTACTTC
CASSDIYRTAFYEQYF
>TRBD2|.|TRBJ2-5|TRBV13
TGTGCCAGCAGACTAGCGGGGGGGCCAGAGACCCAGTACTTC
CASRLAGGPETQYF